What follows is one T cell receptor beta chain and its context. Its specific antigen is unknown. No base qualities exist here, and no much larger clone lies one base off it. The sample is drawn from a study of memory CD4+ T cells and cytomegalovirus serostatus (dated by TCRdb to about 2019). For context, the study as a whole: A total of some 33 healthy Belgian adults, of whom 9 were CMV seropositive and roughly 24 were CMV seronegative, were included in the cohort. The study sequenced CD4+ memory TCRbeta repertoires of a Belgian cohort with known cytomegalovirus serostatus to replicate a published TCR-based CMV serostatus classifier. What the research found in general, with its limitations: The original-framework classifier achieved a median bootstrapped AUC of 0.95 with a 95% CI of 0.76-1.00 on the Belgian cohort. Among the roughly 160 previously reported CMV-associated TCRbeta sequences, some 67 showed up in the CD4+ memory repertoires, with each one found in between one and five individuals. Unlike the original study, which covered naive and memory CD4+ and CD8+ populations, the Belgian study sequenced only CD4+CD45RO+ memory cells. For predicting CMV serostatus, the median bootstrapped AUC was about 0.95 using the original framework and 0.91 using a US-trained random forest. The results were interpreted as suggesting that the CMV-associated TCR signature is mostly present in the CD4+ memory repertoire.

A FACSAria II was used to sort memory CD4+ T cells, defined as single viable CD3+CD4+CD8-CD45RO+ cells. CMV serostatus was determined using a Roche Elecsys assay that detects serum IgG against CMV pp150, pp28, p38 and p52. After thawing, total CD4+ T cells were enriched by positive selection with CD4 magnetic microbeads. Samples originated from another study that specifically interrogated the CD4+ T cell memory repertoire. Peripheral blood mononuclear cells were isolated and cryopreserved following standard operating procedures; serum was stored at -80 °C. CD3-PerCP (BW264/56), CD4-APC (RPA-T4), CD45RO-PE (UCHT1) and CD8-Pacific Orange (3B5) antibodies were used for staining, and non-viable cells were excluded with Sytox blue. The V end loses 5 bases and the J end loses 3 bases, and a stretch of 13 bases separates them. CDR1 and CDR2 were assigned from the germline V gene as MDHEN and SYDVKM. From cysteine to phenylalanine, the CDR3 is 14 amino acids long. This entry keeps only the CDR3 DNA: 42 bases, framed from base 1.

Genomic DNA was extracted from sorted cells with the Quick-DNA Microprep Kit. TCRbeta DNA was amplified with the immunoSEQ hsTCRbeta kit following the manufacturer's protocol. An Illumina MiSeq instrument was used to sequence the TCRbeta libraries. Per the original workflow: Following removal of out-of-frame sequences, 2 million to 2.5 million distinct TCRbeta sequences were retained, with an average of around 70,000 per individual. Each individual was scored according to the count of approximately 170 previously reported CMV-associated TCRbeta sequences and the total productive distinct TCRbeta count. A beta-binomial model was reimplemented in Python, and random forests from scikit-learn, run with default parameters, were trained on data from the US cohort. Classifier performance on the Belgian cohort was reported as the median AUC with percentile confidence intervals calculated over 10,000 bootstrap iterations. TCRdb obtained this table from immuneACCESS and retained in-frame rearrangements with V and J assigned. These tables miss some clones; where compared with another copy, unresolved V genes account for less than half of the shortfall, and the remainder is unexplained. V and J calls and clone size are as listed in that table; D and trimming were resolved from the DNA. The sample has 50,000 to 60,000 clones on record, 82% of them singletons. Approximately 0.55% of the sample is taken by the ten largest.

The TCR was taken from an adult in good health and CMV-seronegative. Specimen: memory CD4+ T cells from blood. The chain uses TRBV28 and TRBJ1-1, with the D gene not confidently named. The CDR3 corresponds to CASSPYVGYTEAFF. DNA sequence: TGTGCCAGCAGTCCCTACGTAGGGTACACTGAAGCTTTCTTT.